This T cell receptor (beta chain) comes out of a study of shared clonotypes between healthy human individuals. Study-wide background: The donors, a couple of women and three men, were aged 18 to 49.

None of the donors, who were healthy HIV-negative adults, had recently had acute infections or vaccinations. Sequencing was performed with immunoSEQ multiplex PCR; in TCRdb, only in-frame clones are kept and a portion is missing. The sample holds roughly 2.5 million clones, roughly nine tenths seen once. The TCR originated in a man younger than 35 in good health. Sequencing used naive CD4+ T cells sorted from blood. Described subset: CD45RA+ positively selected.

CDR3: CASSATGRYATNEKLFF. The CDR3 coding sequence is TGTGCCAGCAGCGCGACAGGGCGCTATGCAACTAATGAAAAACTGTTTTTT. The rearrangement links TRBV7-9 to TRBJ1-4; 7 nucleotides agree with TRBD1. The CDR3 sequence is 17 residues long. V dropped 5 bases and J dropped 0; count of bases not matched to a gene: 9. Per germline, CDR1 SEHNR and CDR2 FQNEAQ (reference sequence).